The source of this TCR beta chain is a study of molecular identifiers for immune sequencing clone quantification. Notes on the study in general: Clonotypes topping 20 RNA copies carried over 99% of effector molecules but under 1% of naive ones.

Comment on this clonotype: Its target is unknown. A much larger clone lies a single base off, so this may be a read error.

TCRdb called the PCR reads again in MiXCR, with one record for every CDR3 protein. The profile shows roughly 50,000 distinct CDR3 sequences, around 34% of them singletons. Sorted naive CD8 T cells were those defined as CD8+CD4-CCR7+CD45RA+. J was trimmed by 7 bases and V by 4 bases; bases with no gene match: 9. The germline CDR1 and CDR2 sequences are DFQATT and SNEGSKA (reference sequence). CDR3 length: 15 residues. The rearrangement uses TRBV20-1 and TRBJ2-3; TRBD2 agrees at 12 bases. Sequenced sample: naive CD8+ T cells from blood, with Jurkat cell RNA spiked in. Stated subset: FACS-sorted CD8+CD4-CCR7+CD45RA+ naive T cells. This sequence was found in a human donor in good health. Some libraries in this study had Jurkat cell RNA spiked in. The DNA for the CDR3 is TGCAGTGCTATCAAACGACTAGCGGGAGTAAATACGCAGTATTTT. Translating gives CSAIKRLAGVNTQYF.